A selection of T cell receptor beta chains follows, all from one sample in a study of STAT5B mutations in CD4+ large granular lymphocyte leukemia. TCRdb keeps only in-frame clones here, not all; method: immunoSEQ multiplex PCR. This sample has roughly 25,000 clones, with 74% found just once. Sequenced sample: CD4+ T cells from blood buffy coats. The receptors shown here come from a human donor in good health. Each CDR3 is given with its conserved first and last residue. A D gene is named only where the DNA matches it firmly. Where a row states a size, it is once, few, many or the class of an expanded clone; other rows omit it.

j_call: TRBJ1-5
v_call: TRBV4-1
clone_size: NA
d_call: NA
cdr3_nt: TGCGCCAGCAGCAAATTGGGATACAGGGTAAGGCCCCAGCATTTT
cdr3_aa: CASSKLGYRVRPQHF

j_call: TRBJ2-2
v_call: TRBV6-5
clone_size: NA
d_call: TRBD2
cdr3_nt: TGTGCCAGTTCGCGGGGGACGAACACCGGGGAGCTGTTTTTT
cdr3_aa: CASSRGTNTGELFF

j_call: TRBJ2-5
v_call: TRBV5-1
clone_size: medium-sized
d_call: NA
cdr3_nt: TGCGCCAGCAGCTTGGGGGACATGTTCACAGAGACCCAGTACTTC
cdr3_aa: CASSLGDMFTETQYF

j_call: TRBJ1-1
v_call: TRBV7-9
clone_size: few
d_call: NA
cdr3_nt: TGTGCCAGCAGCTTCGTAGGAGACACTGAAGCTTTCTTT
cdr3_aa: CASSFVGDTEAFF

j_call: TRBJ1-2
v_call: TRBV6-1
clone_size: NA
d_call: TRBD1
cdr3_nt: TGTGCCAGCAGTCAACAGGGGGACTATGGCTACACCTTC
cdr3_aa: CASSQQGDYGYTF

j_call: TRBJ1-6
v_call: TRBV5-4
clone_size: NA
d_call: NA
cdr3_nt: TGTGCCAGCAGCTTGGGTCTGCGCGATTCACCCCTCCACTTT
cdr3_aa: CASSLGLRDSPLHF

j_call: TRBJ2-2
v_call: TRBV9
clone_size: NA
d_call: TRBD2
cdr3_nt: TGTGCCAGCAGCGTAGCAGCGGGGGCGAAATCCGGGGAGCTGTTTTTT
cdr3_aa: CASSVAAGAKSGELFF

j_call: TRBJ2-3
v_call: TRBV19
clone_size: NA
d_call: TRBD1
cdr3_nt: TGTGCCAGTAGTATAGGAGGACAGGGGGGAGATACGCAGTATTTT
cdr3_aa: CASSIGGQGGDTQYF

j_call: TRBJ1-6
v_call: TRBV9
clone_size: NA
d_call: NA
cdr3_nt: TGTGCCAGCAGCGGTCAAGTTTCGAATTCACCCCTCCACTTT
cdr3_aa: CASSGQVSNSPLHF

j_call: TRBJ1-6
v_call: TRBV7-8
clone_size: NA
d_call: NA
cdr3_nt: TGTGCCAGCAGCTTAGCAGGGGCTCGTTCACCCCTCCACTTT
cdr3_aa: CASSLAGARSPLHF

j_call: TRBJ1-1
v_call: TRBV10-3
clone_size: few
d_call: NA
cdr3_nt: TGTGCCACGAAGGGGACTCACTTGAACACTGAAGCTTTCTTT
cdr3_aa: CATKGTHLNTEAFF

j_call: TRBJ1-5
v_call: TRBV6-5
clone_size: NA
d_call: NA
cdr3_nt: TGTGCCAGCAGTTACTCGCTAGATCAGCCCCAGCATTTT
cdr3_aa: CASSYSLDQPQHF

j_call: TRBJ1-4
v_call: TRBV6-5
clone_size: NA
d_call: TRBD1
cdr3_nt: TGTGCCAGCAGGGCCTTGGACAGGCCTAATGAAAAACTGTTTTTT
cdr3_aa: CASRALDRPNEKLFF

j_call: TRBJ2-5
v_call: TRBV7-2
clone_size: NA
d_call: NA
cdr3_nt: TGTGCCAGCAGCTTAAGGAGGGGGGGCCGGGAGACCCAGTACTTC
cdr3_aa: CASSLRRGGRETQYF

j_call: TRBJ1-3
v_call: TRBV11-2
clone_size: NA
d_call: NA
cdr3_nt: TGTGCCAGCAGCCCATGGGGGAGCTCTGGAAACACCATATATTTT
cdr3_aa: CASSPWGSSGNTIYF

j_call: TRBJ2-7
v_call: TRBV7-9
clone_size: NA
d_call: TRBD2
cdr3_nt: TGTGCCAGCAGCTTAGACGGGAGGAGCTACGAGCAGTACTTC
cdr3_aa: CASSLDGRSYEQYF

j_call: TRBJ1-6
v_call: TRBV4-3
clone_size: NA
d_call: NA
cdr3_nt: TGCGCCAGCAGCCTCGACTTGGTTAGCTCCTATAATTCACCCCTCCACTTT
cdr3_aa: CASSLDLVSSYNSPLHF

j_call: TRBJ2-3
v_call: TRBV4-2
clone_size: NA
d_call: NA
cdr3_nt: TGTGCCAGCAGCCAAGGCGGGGCCACAGATACGCAGTATTTT
cdr3_aa: CASSQGGATDTQYF

j_call: TRBJ2-1
v_call: TRBV29-1
clone_size: once
d_call: NA
cdr3_nt: TGCAGCGGTTTCGACAATGAGCAGTTCTTC
cdr3_aa: CSGFDNEQFF

j_call: TRBJ2-6
v_call: TRBV11-1
clone_size: NA
d_call: TRBD1
cdr3_nt: TGTGCCAGCAGCTCTTGGACAGGGGGCTCTGGGGCCAACGTCCTGACTTTC
cdr3_aa: CASSSWTGGSGANVLTF

j_call: TRBJ2-1
v_call: TRBV4-3
clone_size: NA
d_call: TRBD2
cdr3_nt: TGCGCCAGCAGCCAAGATACAGCAGCGGGAGGCAATGAGCAGTTCTTC
cdr3_aa: CASSQDTAAGGNEQFF

j_call: TRBJ2-2
v_call: TRBV29-1
clone_size: NA
d_call: NA
cdr3_nt: TGCAGCGTTGAGTCAGAATCGAACACCGGGGAGCTGTTTTTT
cdr3_aa: CSVESESNTGELFF

j_call: TRBJ1-1
v_call: TRBV5-4
clone_size: NA
d_call: NA
cdr3_nt: TGTGCCAGCAGCCAGAAAGGGACTGAAGCTTTCTTT
cdr3_aa: CASSQKGTEAFF

j_call: TRBJ2-1
v_call: TRBV7-3
clone_size: NA
d_call: NA
cdr3_nt: TGTGCCAGCAGCTTAAACTCGCAGGGCAACAATGAGCAGTTCTTC
cdr3_aa: CASSLNSQGNNEQFF

j_call: TRBJ2-3
v_call: TRBV27
clone_size: NA
d_call: TRBD1
cdr3_nt: TGTGCCAGCAGTTTACGGACAGGAACGAGTGCAGCAGATACGCAGTATTTT
cdr3_aa: CASSLRTGTSAADTQYF

j_call: TRBJ2-1
v_call: TRBV4-1
clone_size: NA
d_call: NA
cdr3_nt: TGCGCCAGCAGCCAAGGCTTCAGGGCTAGCTCCTACAATGAGCAGTTCTTC
cdr3_aa: CASSQGFRASSYNEQFF

j_call: TRBJ2-2
v_call: TRBV27
clone_size: NA
d_call: NA
cdr3_nt: TGTGCCAGCACGAGGGTTCCGCCTAACACCGGGGAGCTGTTTTTT
cdr3_aa: CASTRVPPNTGELFF

j_call: TRBJ1-5
v_call: TRBV19
clone_size: NA
d_call: TRBD1
cdr3_nt: TGTGCCAGTAGTATACAGGGGGATCAGCCCCAGCATTTT
cdr3_aa: CASSIQGDQPQHF

j_call: TRBJ2-1
v_call: TRBV6-1
clone_size: NA
d_call: TRBD1
cdr3_nt: TGTGCCAGCAGTGAAGTGGGACAGCTCAATGAGCAGTTCTTC
cdr3_aa: CASSEVGQLNEQFF

j_call: TRBJ1-2
v_call: TRBV5-6
clone_size: NA
d_call: NA
cdr3_nt: TGTGCCAGCAGCACGTCAACAGGCGGGGTGACTTATGGCTACACCTTC
cdr3_aa: CASSTSTGGVTYGYTF

j_call: TRBJ2-2
v_call: TRBV29-1
clone_size: NA
d_call: TRBD2
cdr3_nt: TGCAGTTGTCGGGGGGAATACGGCACCGGGGAGCTGTTTTTT
cdr3_aa: CSCRGEYGTGELFF

j_call: TRBJ2-3
v_call: TRBV28
clone_size: NA
d_call: TRBD2
cdr3_nt: TGTGCCAGCAGTTCCCATAGCGGGGGGGCAACAGATACGCAGTATTTT
cdr3_aa: CASSSHSGGATDTQYF

j_call: TRBJ1-5
v_call: TRBV6-6
clone_size: NA
d_call: NA
cdr3_nt: TGTGCCAGCAGTTACGAACCGGGACAACTAAATCAGCCCCAGCATTTT
cdr3_aa: CASSYEPGQLNQPQHF

j_call: TRBJ2-5
v_call: TRBV7-3
clone_size: few
d_call: NA
cdr3_nt: TGTGCCAGCAGTTCCGACCCGCAAGAGACCCAGTACTTC
cdr3_aa: CASSSDPQETQYF

j_call: TRBJ2-5
v_call: TRBV6-1
clone_size: NA
d_call: NA
cdr3_nt: TGTGCCAGCAGGGCGGGGCCAGGTCACCAAGAGACCCAGTACTTC
cdr3_aa: CASRAGPGHQETQYF

j_call: TRBJ2-1
v_call: TRBV7-7
clone_size: NA
d_call: NA
cdr3_nt: TGTGCCAGCAGCTTAGGGCAGAACAATGAGCAGTTCTTC
cdr3_aa: CASSLGQNNEQFF

j_call: TRBJ1-2
v_call: TRBV19
clone_size: few
d_call: NA
cdr3_nt: TGTGCCAGTAGGGGTACCGGGGGCTATGGCTACACCTTC
cdr3_aa: CASRGTGGYGYTF

j_call: TRBJ2-1
v_call: TRBV23-1
clone_size: NA
d_call: NA
cdr3_nt: TGCGCCAGCAGTCATAGACAGACCAGCCAAATTAGCTCCTACAATGAGCAGTTCTTC
cdr3_aa: CASSHRQTSQISSYNEQFF

j_call: TRBJ1-2
v_call: TRBV4-1
clone_size: NA
d_call: NA
cdr3_nt: TGCGCCAGCAGCTTAAGAACGGGGGGCGAGGGCTATGGCTACACCTTC
cdr3_aa: CASSLRTGGEGYGYTF

j_call: TRBJ1-2
v_call: TRBV28
clone_size: NA
d_call: NA
cdr3_nt: TGTGCCAGCAGTTCCGAGGGACTCTATGGCTACACCTTC
cdr3_aa: CASSSEGLYGYTF